This passage covers 29 T cell receptor beta chains from one sample sequenced in a study of cytomegalovirus exposure and HLA in healthy donors. The PCR was carried out with 60 Vbeta primers and 13 Jbeta primers. Libraries were prepared by immunoSEQ multiplex PCR; TCRdb keeps only in-frame clonotypes and omits some of them. The data hold more than 100,000 clones, with approximately 70% observed a single time. Sequenced: PBMCs. These receptors were obtained from a man aged 18 to 30 in good health and CMV-seronegative.

The V gene is TRBV5-1, the J gene TRBJ2-3; TRBD2 matches at 9 bases. Germline-derived CDR1 and CDR2 are SGHRS and YFSETQ. The CDR3 has 14 residues. V gave up 4 bases and J gave up 6 bases; unmatched junction bases: 6. As DNA, the CDR3 is TGCGCCAGCAGCAATAGCGGGAGCGGGGATACGCAGTATTTT. Encoded protein: CASSNSGSGDTQYF.

The chain uses TRBV28 and TRBJ2-7; 7 bases map to TRBD2. The CDR3 runs 14 residues. CDR1 and CDR2 from the germline V gene are MDHEN and SYDVKM. After removal of 8 bases from V and 2 bases from J, the junction contained 9 bases not matched to a gene. DNA of the CDR3: TGTGCCAGCTTACAAGCGGGAACCCCCTACGAGCAGTACTTC. As protein: CASLQAGTPYEQYF.

The chain is built from TRBV5-1 and TRBJ2-3; D is perhaps TRBD1 (6 bases). CDR3 length: 18 amino acids. Between the trimmed V and J ends, which lost 5 bases and 1 base, there was a span of 23 bases. Germline V gene lookup returns CDR1 SGHRS and CDR2 YFSETQ. CDR3 sequence: CASSNRAILMDRTDTQYF. DNA of the CDR3: TGCGCCAGCAGTAACAGGGCAATACTCATGGATCGCACAGATACGCAGTATTTT. Looking up the rest from reference TRBV5-1 and TRBJ2-3 gives the full variable domain: KAGVTQTPRYLIKTRGQQVTLSCSPISGHRSVSWYQQTPGQGLQFLFEYFSETQRNKGNFPGRFSGRQFSNSRSEMNVSTLELGDSALYLCASSNRAILMDRTDTQYFGPGTRLTVL.

The rearrangement joins TRBV7-6 to TRBJ2-1; possibly TRBD1 for D (6 bases). V lost 1 base and J 5 bases, leaving 9 bases between the germline ends. The V gene's germline CDR1 is SGHVS and CDR2 FNYEAQ. This CDR3 spans 14 amino acids. The CDR3 DNA follows: TGTGCCAGCAGCTTAGGGACAGCCGACAATGAGCAGTTCTTC. The encoded protein is CASSLGTADNEQFF. Based on the CDR3 plus reference TRBV7-6 and TRBJ2-1, the full variable domain is GAGVSQSPRYKVTKRGQDVALRCDPISGHVSLYWYRQALGQGPEFLTYFNYEAQQDKSGLPNDRFSAERPEGSISTLTIQRTEQRDSAMYRCASSLGTADNEQFFGPGTRLTVL.

This chain connects TRBV16 to TRBJ2-2; D remains unclear. The CDR3 extends over 16 amino acids. Deletions cut 2 bases from V and 8 bases from J, with 18 bases between. Germline assignment: CDR1 KGHSY and CDR2 FQNENV. The CDR3 DNA is TGTGCCAGCAGCCAAGTCGTCCAGCCCTCGGGTGGGGAGCTGTTTTTT. The encoded protein is CASSQVVQPSGGELFF.

Here the CDR3 reads CASSSSRNTEAFF. CDR3 nucleotide sequence: TGTGCCAGCAGCTCATCTAGAAACACTGAAGCTTTCTTT. The gene calls are TRBV7-8 and TRBJ1-1, with D uncertain. The CDR3 is 13 amino acids. Germline values: CDR1 SGHVS, CDR2 FQNEAQ. Trimming stripped 4 bases from V and 2 bases from J, with 8 bases between.

This clone came up a few times. The chain carries TRBV6-1 and TRBJ2-3; TRBD2 might be the D (5 bases). Trimming removed 6 bases from V and 3 bases from J, with 10 bases in between. This CDR3 is built from 13 residues. Germline-derived CDR1 and CDR2 are MNHNS and SASEGT. The CDR3 coding sequence is TGTGCCAGCAGCTACGGCGGGACAGATACGCAGTATTTT. It codes for CASSYGGTDTQYF.

This clone has more than one count but fewer than ten. The V call is TRBV14, the J call TRBJ2-1; no reliable D call. This CDR3 contains 14 residues. The germline V and J ends were trimmed by 1 base and 3 bases, with 7 bases remaining between them. Germline V gene lookup returns CDR1 SGHDN and CDR2 FVKESK. The CDR3 sequence: CASSQVSFYNEQFF. In nucleotides, the CDR3 is TGTGCCAGCAGCCAAGTAAGCTTCTACAATGAGCAGTTCTTC.

The chain employs TRBV6-1 and TRBJ2-1, with 7 bases identical to TRBD2. The V and J ends lost 6 bases and 2 bases, in that order; junction bases with no gene match: 7. The CDR3 totals 15 residues. In germline, CDR1 is MNHNS, CDR2 SASEGT. The CDR3 nucleotides read TGTGCCAGCAGCCCCACTAGCGCCCCCTACAATGAGCAGTTCTTC. Translated: CASSPTSAPYNEQFF.

V usage is TRBV25-1 and J usage is TRBJ2-1; tentative D call: TRBD2 (7 bases). Germline values: CDR1 MGHDK, CDR2 SYGVNS. The CDR3 sequence is 16 residues long. Trimming cost V 1 base and J 5 bases, with 15 bases left between them. CDR3 protein: CASSESLLRGHNEQFF. The CDR3 nucleotides read TGTGCCAGCAGTGAATCCCTCCTGCGGGGGCACAATGAGCAGTTCTTC. Filled out from reference TRBV25-1 and TRBJ2-1, the complete variable domain reads EADIYQTPRYLVIGTGKKITLECSQTMGHDKMYWYQQDPGMELHLIHYSYGVNSTEKGDLSSESTVSRIRTEHFPLTLESARPSHTSQYLCASSESLLRGHNEQFFGPGTRLTVL.

There are a few counts of this clone. The chain recombines TRBV5-1 with TRBJ2-7, with TRBD1 as a possible D gene (6 bases). CDR1 is SGHRS, CDR2 YFSETQ, per germline. The V and J ends lost 3 bases and 2 bases respectively, with 9 bases between them. The CDR3 contains 13 residues. This CDR3 is CASSSGTTYEQYF. The CDR3 DNA follows: TGCGCCAGCAGCTCCGGGACAACCTACGAGCAGTACTTC.

The V and J genes are TRBV6-1 and TRBJ1-5; possible D gene TRBD1, 5 bases. The germline gives CDR1 MNHNS, CDR2 SASEGT. This CDR3 is built from 13 residues. V was cut by 6 bases and J by 3 bases, with 9 bases left in between. CDR3 loop: CASRLQANQPQHF. CDR3 bases: TGTGCCAGCAGACTACAGGCCAATCAGCCCCAGCATTTT.

This clone was counted only a few times. This sequence joins TRBV30 and TRBJ1-2; D unclear. Germline-derived CDR1 and CDR2 are GTSNPN and SVGIG (reference sequence). V lost 5 bases, J lost 7 bases, and 11 bases lay in between. There are 11 residues in the CDR3. The CDR3 coding sequence is TGTGCCTGGGACGGGGAGGCTGGCTACACCTTC. Its protein is CAWDGEAGYTF.

CDR3 in DNA: TGTGCCAGCAGCCCATCCGGACAGCAGACCTACAATGAGCAGTTCTTC. It specifies CASSPSGQQTYNEQFF. The rearrangement uses TRBV7-8 and TRBJ2-1; the D gene is possibly TRBD1 (6 bases). The CDR3 extends over 16 amino acids. Germline V gives CDR1 SGHVS, CDR2 FQNEAQ. Trimming removed 5 bases at V and 2 bases at J, with 16 bases between. The variable domain in full, completed from reference TRBV7-8 and TRBJ2-1, reads GAGVSQSPRYKVAKRGQDVALRCDPISGHVSLFWYQQALGQGPEFLTYFQNEAQLDKSGLPSDRFFAERPEGSVSTLKIQRTQQEDSAVYLCASSPSGQQTYNEQFFGPGTRLTVL.

There are a few counts of this clone. The chain combines TRBV7-9 with TRBJ2-7; D gene uncertain. With 5 bases removed from V and 2 bases from J, the gap between germline ends came to 10 bases. The CDR3 totals 13 residues. From germline, CDR1 is SEHNR and CDR2 FQNEAQ (reference sequence). CDR3 bases: TGTGCCAGCAGCCTTCGGAGCCCCTACGAGCAGTACTTC. Its protein product is CASSLRSPYEQYF.

This clone was seen a handful of times. The chain carries TRBV25-1 and TRBJ1-1; TRBD1 matches at 8 bases. Germline CDR1 MGHDK, CDR2 SYGVNS. The CDR3 consists of 16 residues. The V gene end was trimmed by 3 bases and the J gene end by 3 bases; junction bases not matched to a gene: 9. CDR3 DNA sequence: TGTGCCAGCAGTGATCGGAGGACAGGGAGTGACACTGAAGCTTTCTTT. It is translated as CASSDRRTGSDTEAFF.

The genes are TRBV29-1 and TRBJ2-7; a weak D match, TRBD1 (5 bases). Trimming pared 7 bases from V and 4 bases from J, leaving 14 bases between. The CDR3 contains 12 residues. Germline CDR1 and CDR2: SQVTM and ANQGSEA. CDR3 protein: CSARVRDYEQYF. As DNA, the CDR3 is TGCAGCGCCAGGGTAAGGGATTACGAGCAGTACTTC.

The chain has TRBV6-6 and TRBJ1-5, with D unresolved. The ends were cut back, 10 bases at V and 1 base at J, with 20 bases in the middle. Germline CDR1 MNHNY, CDR2 SVGAGI (reference sequence). CDR3 size: 16 residues. The chain's CDR3 is CATSGNPNRSNQPQHF. The CDR3 DNA sequence: TGTGCCACTAGCGGGAACCCCAACCGGAGCAATCAGCCCCAGCATTTT.

The chain uses TRBV11-2 and TRBJ2-7, with D tentatively TRBD1 (5 bases). Trimming shortened V by 4 bases and J by 3 bases, and 10 bases separated the two germline ends. The CDR3 sequence is 13 residues long. Germline V gene data show CDR1 as SGHAT and CDR2 as FQNNGV. In nucleotides, the CDR3 is TGTGCCAGCAGCTCTGTTGACAGCTACGAGCAGTACTTC. This encodes CASSSVDSYEQYF.

This chain joins TRBV19 and TRBJ2-7; 10 positions match TRBD2. CDR1 LNHDA and CDR2 SQIVND come from the germline V gene (reference sequence). The length of the CDR3 is 18 residues. Trimming removed 5 bases from V and 2 bases from J; junction bases left unmatched: 15. CDR3 in DNA: TGTGCCAGTAGTCCCATAGGACTAGCGGACCCGGCACCCTACGAGCAGTACTTC. This encodes CASSPIGLADPAPYEQYF.

This clone appeared a few times. The J gene is TRBJ1-3, the V gene TRBV11-2; 8 positions agree with TRBD1. The CDR3 runs to 14 residues. Germline values: CDR1 SGHAT, CDR2 FQNNGV. V shed 6 bases and J 2 bases; nucleotides not matched to a gene: 3. The CDR3 DNA sequence: TGTGCCAGCAGTAGACAGGGGACTGGAAACACCATATATTTT. This codes for CASSRQGTGNTIYF.

The J gene is TRBJ2-6, the V gene TRBV5-1; possibly TRBD1 for D (6 bases). This CDR3 spans 16 amino acids. Germline assignment: CDR1 SGHRS and CDR2 YFSETQ. Trimming took 0 bases from V and 2 from J, leaving 9 bases between them. The CDR3 DNA reads TGCGCCAGCAGCTTGGCGCAGGGGACTGGGGCCAACGTCCTGACTTTC. Its translation: CASSLAQGTGANVLTF. The entire variable domain, with the rest obtained from reference TRBV5-1 and TRBJ2-6, is as follows: KAGVTQTPRYLIKTRGQQVTLSCSPISGHRSVSWYQQTPGQGLQFLFEYFSETQRNKGNFPGRFSGRQFSNSRSEMNVSTLELGDSALYLCASSLAQGTGANVLTFGAGSRLTVL.

The chain employs TRBV7-2 and TRBJ1-1; 8 bases align to TRBD1. This CDR3 comprises 14 residues. The germline CDR1 and CDR2 sequences are SGHTA and FQGNSA. The trim removed 0 bases at V and 4 bases at J, leaving 1 base unmatched. CDR3 bases: TGTGCCAGCAGCTTAGCCAGGGGGCCCACTGAAGCTTTCTTT. Translated, it gives CASSLARGPTEAFF.

This clone was seen only a few times. This chain uses TRBV5-1 with TRBJ1-2; weak D call: TRBD1 (5 bases). The germline V gene has CDR1 SGHRS and CDR2 YFSETQ. Trimming took 0 bases from V and 4 from J, leaving 19 bases between them. CDR3 length: 17 residues. CDR3: CASSLGEISAGVYGYTF. CDR3 DNA: TGCGCCAGCAGCTTGGGAGAAATTTCCGCGGGGGTCTATGGCTACACCTTC.

The chain carries TRBV5-6 and TRBJ1-5; the D is unclear. Trimming took off 4 bases at V and 11 bases at J, with 16 bases between the two ends. This CDR3 is built from 13 residues. From germline, CDR1 is SGHDT and CDR2 YYEEEE. Here the CDR3 DNA reads TGTGCCAGCAGCCTCGCCGACGGGTCGACCCAGCATTTT. The encoded protein is CASSLADGSTQHF. The full variable domain, in which reference TRBV5-6 and TRBJ1-5 provide the parts outside the CDR3, is DAGVTQSPTHLIKTRGQQVTLRCSPKSGHDTVSWYQQALGQGPQFIFQYYEEEERQRGNFPDRFSGHQFPNYSSELNVNALLLGDSALYLCASSLADGSTQHFGDGTRLSIL.

J is TRBJ1-1 and V is TRBV2; 8 positions agree with TRBD1. Unmatched junction bases numbered 2, after V lost 8 bases and J lost 0 bases. The CDR3 is 13 residues long. The germline V gene encodes CDR1 SNHLY and CDR2 FYNNEI. The CDR3 coding sequence is TGTGCCAGCCGGACAGGGATGAACACTGAAGCTTTCTTT. Its protein is CASRTGMNTEAFF.

The chain recombines TRBV5-4 with TRBJ2-3; D not resolved. Trimming stripped 5 bases from V and 6 bases from J, with 10 bases between. The CDR3 contains 12 residues. From germline, CDR1 is SGHNT and CDR2 YYREEE (reference sequence). The CDR3 region is CASSPTRDTQYF. DNA for the CDR3: TGTGCCAGCAGTCCAACGAGGGATACGCAGTATTTT. Combining the CDR3 with reference TRBV5-4 and TRBJ2-3 gives the whole variable domain ETGVTQSPTHLIKTRGQQVTLRCSSQSGHNTVSWYQQALGQGPQFIFQYYREEENGRGNFPPRFSGLQFPNYSSELNVNALELDDSALYLCASSPTRDTQYFGPGTRLTVL.

The sample holds one count of this clone. The chain couples TRBV29-1 to TRBJ2-5; D gene ambiguous. The germline V gene has CDR1 SQVTM and CDR2 ANQGSEA. The V end was cut by 2 bases, the J end by 2 bases, with 9 bases between. The CDR3 is 13 residues long. The CDR3 region is CSVELVRQETQYF. In DNA, the CDR3 is TGCAGCGTTGAATTGGTCAGACAAGAGACCCAGTACTTC.

The V call is TRBV7-9, the J call TRBJ2-3; TRBD1 aligns across 8 bases. Germline V CDR1 and CDR2: SEHNR, FQNEAQ (reference sequence). V lost 5 bases and J lost 5; bases outside the gene matches: 12. CDR3 length: 16 residues. CDR3 sequence reads: CASSTGAGGAEDTQYF. The DNA for the CDR3 is TGTGCCAGCAGCACCGGCGCAGGGGGCGCGGAAGATACGCAGTATTTT.